These 28 T cell receptor beta chains came from one sample sequenced in a study of blood T cell repertoires in COVID-19 (TCRdb year 2020). The library relied on the immunoSEQ multiplex PCR assay. TCRdb took this table from immuneACCESS and kept in-frame rearrangements with V and J called. Such tables lack part of the clones; where checked against another copy, unresolved V genes explain under half of the gap, and the rest is unexplained. The sample table shows around 100,000 clones, and around 87% are seen once. Clones ranked in the top ten supply about 20% of the sample. Sequenced input: peripheral blood. Every receptor here comes from a human donor in a cohort sampled during active COVID-19.

The rearrangement links TRBV7-3 to TRBJ1-1; tentatively, D is TRBD1 (6 bases). This CDR3 comprises 16 residues. Germline V gene sequence: CDR1 SGHTA, CDR2 FQGTGA. Trimming took off 5 bases at V and 1 base at J, with 17 bases between the two ends. The CDR3 region has the DNA TGTGCCAGCAGCCCTGGGGGCAACTATCGGAACACTGAAGCTTTCTTT. This codes for CASSPGGNYRNTEAFF. Combining the CDR3 with reference TRBV7-3 and TRBJ1-1 gives the whole variable domain GAGVSQTPSNKVTEKGKYVELRCDPISGHTALYWYRQSLGQGPEFLIYFQGTGAADDSGLPNDRFFAVRPEGSVSTLKIQRTERGDSAVYLCASSPGGNYRNTEAFFGQGTRLTVV.

The J gene is TRBJ2-5, the V gene TRBV29-1, with D tentatively TRBD1 (6 bases). Per the germline V gene, CDR1 is SQVTM and CDR2 is ANQGSEA. The CDR3 runs 10 residues. The CDR3 region is CSVSHRDQYF. The CDR3 DNA follows: TGCAGTGTCTCCCACAGGGACCAGTACTTC.

V usage is TRBV19 and J usage is TRBJ2-5; 8 bases align to TRBD2. In germline, CDR1 is LNHDA, CDR2 SQIVND (reference sequence). The V segment lost 3 bases and the J segment 3 bases; nucleotides outside the gene matches: 6. CDR3 length: 15 residues. The CDR3 nucleotides are TGTGCCAGTAGTATCCCCAGCGGGGGAAAAGAGACCCAGTACTTC. Translating it yields CASSIPSGGKETQYF.

This chain connects TRBV10-3 to TRBJ2-7, with 12 positions matching TRBD2. Trimming removed 0 bases from V and 6 bases from J; junction bases left unmatched: 6. CDR3 size: 16 residues. Germline V gene sequence: CDR1 ENHRY, CDR2 SYGVKD. As DNA, the CDR3 is TGTGCCATCAGTGAGTCGGGGAGACTAGCGGGAGCCGAGCAGTACTTC. It translates to CAISESGRLAGAEQYF.

CDR3 coding DNA: TGTGCCAGCAGTGCGGATCTTTATAACTATGGCTACACCTTC. Translating it yields CASSADLYNYGYTF. V is TRBV27 and J is TRBJ1-2; D is uncertain. Trimming removed 5 bases from V and 1 base from J, with 11 bases in between. The germline gives CDR1 MNHEY, CDR2 SMNVEV (reference sequence). The CDR3 sequence is 14 residues long.

This clone showed up just once. V is TRBV19 and J is TRBJ2-3; D call uncertain. The V and J ends lost 6 bases and 2 bases respectively, with 9 bases between them. This CDR3 spans 13 amino acids. Per the germline V gene, CDR1 is LNHDA and CDR2 is SQIVND (reference sequence). This chain's CDR3 is CASRLLSTDTQYF. CDR3 coding DNA: TGTGCCAGTAGATTGCTATCCACAGATACGCAGTATTTT.

The chain couples TRBV11-1 to TRBJ2-3, with TRBD2 identical over 10 bases. V trimming: 1 base; J trimming: 6 bases; junction bases outside the gene matches: 4. Per germline, CDR1 SGHAT and CDR2 FQDESV (reference sequence). CDR3 size: 15 residues. The CDR3 loop reads CASSLEIAGGDTQYF. In DNA form, the CDR3 reads TGTGCCAGCAGCTTAGAAATAGCGGGAGGCGATACGCAGTATTTT. Combining the CDR3 with reference TRBV11-1 and TRBJ2-3 gives the whole variable domain EAEVAQSPRYKITEKSQAVAFWCDPISGHATLYWYRQILGQGPELLVQFQDESVVDDSQLPKDRFSAERLKGVDSTLKIQPAELGDSAMYLCASSLEIAGGDTQYFGPGTRLTVL.

The V and J genes are TRBV18 and TRBJ1-3, with TRBD1 identical over 9 bases. CDR3 length: 16 residues. Trimming removed 4 bases from V and 2 bases from J; junction bases left unmatched: 6. Germline CDR1 is KGHSH and CDR2 is LQKENI. CDR3 amino acids: CASSLSGTGTGNTIYF. DNA of the CDR3: TGTGCCAGCTCACTATCCGGGACAGGGACTGGAAACACCATATATTTT.

J is TRBJ2-5 and V is TRBV3-1 (or the pseudogene TRBV3-2); 7 bases agree with TRBD2. Looked up from germline, CDR1 is LGHDT and CDR2 is YNNKEL (reference sequence). The junction had 3 bases not matched to a gene; V was cut back by 4 bases and J by 4 bases. CDR3 length equals 13 residues. The DNA of the CDR3 is TGTGCCAGCAGCCCAGGGAGGGTAGAGACCCAGTACTTC. Translation gives CASSPGRVETQYF.

CDR3: CASSPGTYNSPLHF. DNA for the CDR3: TGTGCCAGCTCACCGGGCACTTATAATTCACCCCTCCACTTT. The rearrangement uses TRBV18 and TRBJ1-6; D call uncertain. Germline V gene lookup returns CDR1 KGHSH and CDR2 LQKENI. The CDR3 has 14 residues. The germline V and J ends were trimmed by 3 bases and 4 bases, with 7 bases remaining between them.

The V call is TRBV7-6, the J call TRBJ2-7; tentative D call: TRBD2 (6 bases). Germline CDR1 reads SGHVS; CDR2 reads FNYEAQ. Trimming removed 5 bases at V and 4 bases at J, with 24 bases between. This CDR3 comprises 17 residues. CDR3 DNA sequence: TGTGCCAGCAGCCAAAGCCGAACTAGCTTCAATAGTTACGAGCAGTACTTC. It is translated as CASSQSRTSFNSYEQYF.

The chain has TRBV29-1 and TRBJ2-7; D is perhaps TRBD2 (6 bases). The CDR3 extends over 15 amino acids. CDR1 is SQVTM, CDR2 ANQGSEA, per germline. V was shortened by 3 bases and J by 6 bases, with 21 bases between the two germline ends. The CDR3 protein is CSVEGTRGKKGEQYF. DNA for the CDR3: TGCAGCGTTGAGGGAACACGCGGGAAGAAGGGCGAGCAGTACTTC.

This chain uses TRBV4-2 with TRBJ2-7; D unresolved. This CDR3 is built from 15 residues. Trimming cost V 0 bases and J 2 bases, with 11 bases left between them. CDR1 is LGHNA, CDR2 YNFKEQ, per germline. The CDR3 DNA is TGTGCCAGCAGCCAAGATACTTCAGGCACCTACGAGCAGTACTTC. Translating it yields CASSQDTSGTYEQYF.

This clone was detected a few times. The chain joins TRBV29-1 to TRBJ2-3; 8 bases map to TRBD2. Germline values: CDR1 SQVTM, CDR2 ANQGSEA. The CDR3 is 14 residues long. J gave up 10 bases and V 1 base, and 10 bases lay outside the gene matches. This CDR3 reads CSVEAGGGGSPQYF. The CDR3 region has the DNA TGCAGCGTTGAAGCCGGGGGGGGAGGGAGTCCGCAGTATTTT.

V usage is TRBV4-2 and J usage is TRBJ2-1, with D possibly TRBD2 on 5 matching bases. V lost 0 bases to trimming and J lost 2 bases, with 8 bases between them. The germline V gene encodes CDR1 LGHNA and CDR2 YNFKEQ. This CDR3 is 15 amino acids long. This CDR3 reads CASSQDRGPYNEQFF. CDR3 in DNA: TGTGCCAGCAGCCAAGATCGAGGGCCCTACAATGAGCAGTTCTTC.

V is TRBV3-1 (or the pseudogene TRBV3-2) and J is TRBJ2-1; TRBD2 matches at 12 bases. CDR3 size: 16 residues. Trimming cost V 4 bases and J 4 bases; bases outside gene matches: 5. Germline-derived CDR1 and CDR2 are LGHDT and YNNKEL (reference sequence). As DNA, the CDR3 is TGTGCCAGCAGCCTTGGACTAGCGGGACTATACAATGAGCAGTTCTTC. This encodes CASSLGLAGLYNEQFF.

This sequence joins TRBV6-2 or TRBV6-3 and TRBJ2-7; D ambiguous. CDR3 length: 12 residues. Germline V gives CDR1 MNHEY, CDR2 SVGEGT. Trimming took off 4 bases at V and 3 bases at J, with 7 bases between the two ends. The CDR3 DNA follows: TGTGCCAGCAGTTCTACTTTCTACGAGCAGTACTTC. It encodes CASSSTFYEQYF.

The chain has TRBV28 and TRBJ1-1; 8 bases are a match to TRBD1. The junction had 4 bases not matched to a gene; V was cut back by 3 bases and J by 4 bases. This CDR3 region has 14 residues. Germline loops: CDR1 MDHEN, CDR2 SYDVKM. For the CDR3, the DNA is TGTGCCAGCAGTTTCCCCAGGGGGCCCACTGAAGCTTTCTTT. Its protein is CASSFPRGPTEAFF.

The V and J genes are TRBV27 and TRBJ1-5; weak D call: TRBD1 (6 bases). V was trimmed by 3 bases and J by 16 bases, leaving 16 bases between them. The CDR3 contains 12 residues. Germline V CDR1 and CDR2: MNHEY, SMNVEV (reference sequence). The CDR3 bases are TGTGCCAGCAGTTTGGGGCAGGGGCGAAAACATTTT. This codes for CASSLGQGRKHF.

The chain combines TRBV6-6 with TRBJ2-3, with D perhaps matching TRBD1 (7 bases). Germline lookup yields CDR1 MNHNY and CDR2 SVGAGI (reference sequence). CDR3 length: 16 amino acids. Trimming left V 5 bases short and J 1 base short, with 16 bases between. The CDR3 here is CASSGGGGWGTDTQYF. The CDR3 coding sequence is TGTGCCAGCAGTGGCGGAGGGGGCTGGGGCACAGATACGCAGTATTTT.

The rearrangement joins TRBV7-2 to TRBJ1-2; 9 nucleotides align to TRBD1. V shed 5 bases and J 8 bases; nucleotides not matched to a gene: 6. Germline-derived CDR1 and CDR2 are SGHTA and FQGNSA. This CDR3 contains 13 residues. CDR3 DNA sequence: TGTGCCAGCAGCCTGGGACAGGGCGGGGGCTACACCTTC. Its protein is CASSLGQGGGYTF. Combining the CDR3 with reference TRBV7-2 and TRBJ1-2 gives the whole variable domain GAGVSQSPSNKVTEKGKDVELRCDPISGHTALYWYRQSLGQGLEFLIYFQGNSAPDKSGLPSDRFSAERTGGSVSTLTIQRTQQEDSAVYLCASSLGQGGGYTFGSGTRLTVV.

This sequence joins TRBV19 and TRBJ2-7, with D perhaps matching TRBD2 (5 bases). Trimming removed 6 bases from V and 4 bases from J, with 16 bases in between. From germline, CDR1 is LNHDA and CDR2 SQIVND (reference sequence). The CDR3 runs 14 residues. DNA for the CDR3: TGTGCCAGTAGCGGGAAACTCCCTCCTTACGAGCAGTACTTC. Translated: CASSGKLPPYEQYF.

The CDR3 sequence is CASSQDGGVNTEAFF. CDR3 DNA sequence: TGCGCCAGCAGCCAAGATGGGGGGGTAAACACTGAAGCTTTCTTT. The J gene is TRBJ1-1, the V gene TRBV4-3, with D maybe TRBD1 (5 bases). The CDR3 is made up of 15 amino acids. CDR1 and CDR2 (germline): LGHNA, YSLEER. V gave up 0 bases and J gave up 2 bases, with 10 bases separating them.

This clone was seen a handful of times. The CDR3 nucleotides read TGCAGTGCTAGTCAAGATACGCAGTATTTT. Protein sequence: CSASQDTQYF. This chain connects TRBV20-1 to TRBJ2-3, with unresolved D. The germline CDR1 and CDR2 sequences are DFQATT and SNEGSKA (reference sequence). The length of the CDR3 is 10 residues. V lost 3 bases, J lost 5 bases, and 3 bases lay in between.

The chain is built from TRBV11-2 and TRBJ2-7; perhaps TRBD2 as D (6 bases). Germline CDR1 is SGHAT and CDR2 is FQNNGV. Trimming removed 5 bases from V and 7 bases from J, with 33 bases in between. The CDR3 is 19 residues long. The CDR3 nucleotides read TGTGCCAGCAGCCCATGGAGGGGCACTCGCACCTGGGGCGTTAGTGAGCAGTACTTC. This gives the protein CASSPWRGTRTWGVSEQYF. The variable domain in full, with the rest retrieved from reference TRBV11-2 and TRBJ2-7, is EAGVAQSPRYKIIEKRQSVAFWCNPISGHATLYWYQQILGQGPKLLIQFQNNGVVDDSQLPKDRFSAERLKGVDSTLKIQPAKLEDSAVYLCASSPWRGTRTWGVSEQYFGPGTRLTVT.

The V and J genes are TRBV3-1 (or the pseudogene TRBV3-2) and TRBJ2-1, with TRBD2 matching over 9 bases. Unmatched junction bases numbered 4, after V lost 0 bases and J lost 7 bases. The CDR3 has 15 amino acids. Germline V CDR1 and CDR2: LGHDT, YNNKEL (reference sequence). CDR3 nucleotides: TGTGCCAGCAGCCAAGAGGGACTAGCCTCGAATGAGCAGTTCTTC. Its translation is CASSQEGLASNEQFF.

The chain is built from TRBV11-2 and TRBJ2-6; TRBD1 agrees at 7 bases. After removal of 2 bases from V and 4 bases from J, the junction contained 11 bases not matched to a gene. There are 18 residues in the CDR3. Germline CDR1 reads SGHAT; CDR2 reads FQNNGV. Here the CDR3 reads CASSLLLTGTWGANVLTF. The CDR3 nucleotides are TGTGCCAGCAGCTTACTTTTGACAGGGACGTGGGGGGCCAACGTCCTGACTTTC.

This chain joins TRBV3-1 (or the pseudogene TRBV3-2) and TRBJ2-1; 8 nucleotides agree with TRBD2. The CDR3 contains 12 residues. Per germline, CDR1 LGHDT and CDR2 YNNKEL (reference sequence). The trim removed 5 bases at V and 12 bases at J, leaving 6 bases unmatched. For the CDR3, the DNA is TGTGCCAGCAGCTTCTATAGCGGGACGCAGTTCTTC. Translating gives CASSFYSGTQFF.